These 21 T cell receptor beta chains came from one sample sequenced in a study of blood T cell repertoires in COVID-19. Profiling relied on immunoSEQ multiplex PCR, and the TCRdb table lists in-frame clones only, not all of them. The sample consists of some 270,000 clones, over 75% of them appearing once. Sequencing was performed on peripheral blood. The receptor source for this set is an older woman with acute or convalescent COVID-19.

The genes are TRBV28 and TRBJ1-2; D gene uncertain. Per germline, CDR1 MDHEN and CDR2 SYDVKM. Deletions cut 8 bases from V and 0 bases from J, with 7 bases between. This CDR3 region has 12 residues. As DNA, the CDR3 is TGTGCCAGCGTCGGGGCTAACTATGGCTACACCTTC. Translating it yields CASVGANYGYTF.

The chain recombines TRBV30 with TRBJ1-1, with D possibly being TRBD1 (5 bases). The CDR3 runs 13 residues. Germline V CDR1 and CDR2: GTSNPN, SVGIG (reference sequence). V gave up 2 bases and J gave up 6 bases, with 13 bases separating them. CDR3 amino acids: CAWSRQGRAEAFF. The CDR3 DNA reads TGTGCCTGGAGTCGGCAGGGCCGGGCTGAAGCTTTCTTT.

The V gene is TRBV11-3, the J gene TRBJ2-5, with 11 positions matching TRBD1. CDR1 and CDR2 from the germline V gene are SGHNT and YENEEA. V shed 3 bases and J 5 bases; nucleotides not matched to a gene: 5. This CDR3 is built from 15 residues. CDR3 bases: TGTGCCAGCAGCTTCGGGACAGGGGGTCAGGAGACCCAGTACTTC. Amino acid sequence: CASSFGTGGQETQYF.

In its sample, this clone was seen once. The chain recombines TRBV7-2 with TRBJ1-5; 7 positions match TRBD1. The CDR3 spans 15 residues. V was pared by 3 bases and J by 6 bases, with 8 bases of the junction left unmatched. Germline assignment: CDR1 SGHTA and CDR2 FQGNSA. The chain's CDR3 is CASSFSGGPGQPQHF. The CDR3 bases are TGTGCCAGCAGCTTCTCAGGGGGTCCGGGTCAGCCCCAGCATTTT. Together with reference TRBV7-2 and TRBJ1-5, the CDR3 gives the full variable domain: GAGVSQSPSNKVTEKGKDVELRCDPISGHTALYWYRQSLGQGLEFLIYFQGNSAPDKSGLPSDRFSAERTGGSVSTLTIQRTQQEDSAVYLCASSFSGGPGQPQHFGDGTRLSIL.

V gene TRBV6-5 combines with J gene TRBJ1-1, with D perhaps TRBD1 (5 bases). Looked up from germline, CDR1 is MNHEY and CDR2 is SVGAGI. This CDR3 spans 14 amino acids. The germline V and J ends were trimmed by 2 bases and 5 bases, with 12 bases remaining between them. The CDR3: CASSYAQGGTEAFF. The CDR3, as DNA: TGTGCCAGCAGTTACGCCCAGGGAGGGACTGAAGCTTTCTTT.

The V and J genes are TRBV18 and TRBJ1-1; maybe TRBD1 (5 bases). The CDR3 extends over 14 amino acids. With 4 bases removed from V and 3 bases from J, the gap between germline ends came to 12 bases. Germline CDR1 KGHSH, CDR2 LQKENI. CDR3 DNA: TGTGCCAGCTCACAACAGGCGACCTACACTGAAGCTTTCTTT. Residues: CASSQQATYTEAFF.

This clone occurred once. This rearrangement joins TRBV5-4 to TRBJ2-5; TRBD2 matches at 9 bases. Trimming at V came to 4 bases and at J to 0 bases, leaving 4 bases not matched to a gene. The CDR3 consists of 15 residues. The germline V gene encodes CDR1 SGHNT and CDR2 YYREEE (reference sequence). CDR3 DNA: TGTGCCAGCAGCGGCGCGGGGGGGGACCAAGAGACCCAGTACTTC. It translates to CASSGAGGDQETQYF. The entire variable domain, with the rest obtained from reference TRBV5-4 and TRBJ2-5, is as follows: ETGVTQSPTHLIKTRGQQVTLRCSSQSGHNTVSWYQQALGQGPQFIFQYYREEENGRGNFPPRFSGLQFPNYSSELNVNALELDDSALYLCASSGAGGDQETQYFGPGTRLLVL.

This chain connects TRBV6-5 to TRBJ1-6; the match to TRBD1 covers 7 bases. Germline lookup yields CDR1 MNHEY and CDR2 SVGAGI. CDR3 length: 13 amino acids. V lost 7 bases and J lost 10; bases outside the gene matches: 7. In DNA, the CDR3 is TGTGCCAGCAAGACAGGGTTTCGGTCACCCCTCCACTTT. Translation gives CASKTGFRSPLHF.

In this sample, this clone turned up a few times. The chain couples TRBV3-1 (or the pseudogene TRBV3-2) to TRBJ1-2, with D tentatively TRBD1 (6 bases). The germline V gene encodes CDR1 LGHDT and CDR2 YNNKEL (reference sequence). This CDR3 contains 14 residues. V shed 4 bases and J shed 4 bases, with 13 bases lying between them. CDR3 in DNA: TGTGCCAGCAGCCGGGGGGGCGAGGGCTATGGCTACACCTTC. Protein product: CASSRGGEGYGYTF.

V usage is TRBV5-1 and J usage is TRBJ2-6; D is possibly TRBD2 (6 bases). Germline V gene lookup returns CDR1 SGHRS and CDR2 YFSETQ. The V end was cut by 5 bases, the J end by 1 base, with 19 bases between. There are 18 residues in the CDR3. This CDR3 is CASSPLAGKGSGANVLTF. The CDR3 nucleotides are TGCGCCAGCAGTCCCCTGGCGGGGAAGGGTTCTGGGGCCAACGTCCTGACTTTC.

The rearrangement joins TRBV12-3 or TRBV12-4 to TRBJ1-1; no reliable D call. V dropped 3 bases and J dropped 6 bases, with 11 bases sitting between them. CDR3 length: 13 residues. CDR3 loop: CASSLGLGAEAFF. The CDR3 DNA follows: TGTGCCAGCAGTTTGGGTCTCGGGGCTGAAGCTTTCTTT.

V gene TRBV7-8 combines with J gene TRBJ2-2; TRBD1 matches at 9 bases. V dropped 6 bases and J dropped 3; count of bases not matched to a gene: 2. Germline V gene data show CDR1 as SGHVS and CDR2 as FQNEAQ. The CDR3 sequence is 14 residues long. The CDR3 spells CASRNRGHTGELFF. CDR3 DNA sequence: TGTGCCAGCAGAAACAGGGGGCACACCGGGGAGCTGTTTTTT.

This clone has only a few counts. The CDR3, as DNA: TGTGCCAGCAGTCTGGGACAGACTCACAATGAGCAGTTCTTC. It encodes CASSLGQTHNEQFF. The chain recombines TRBV7-3 with TRBJ2-1, with TRBD1 matching over 7 bases. Looked up from germline, CDR1 is SGHTA and CDR2 is FQGTGA. This CDR3 comprises 14 residues. V was pared by 6 bases and J by 5 bases, with 7 bases of the junction left unmatched.

The chain links TRBV4-1 to TRBJ2-2; D gene uncertain. V shed 5 bases and J shed 6 bases, with 13 bases lying between them. Looked up from germline, CDR1 is MGHRA and CDR2 is YSYEKL. The CDR3 runs 14 residues. CDR3 amino acids: CASSTTGGAGELFF. The CDR3 DNA reads as TGCGCCAGCAGCACCACGGGTGGAGCCGGGGAGCTGTTTTTT.

This chain joins TRBV7-9 and TRBJ1-2; D ambiguous. Germline-derived CDR1 and CDR2 are SEHNR and FQNEAQ (reference sequence). V gave up 5 bases and J gave up 3 bases, with 4 bases separating them. This CDR3 comprises 11 residues. CDR3 protein: CASSPDYGYTF. In DNA, the CDR3 is TGTGCCAGCAGCCCGGACTATGGCTACACCTTC. Complete variable domain (other parts from reference TRBV7-9 and TRBJ1-2): DTGVSQNPRHKITKRGQNVTFRCDPISEHNRLYWYRQTLGQGPEFLTYFQNEAQLEKSRLLSDRFSAERPKGSFSTLEIQRTEQGDSAMYLCASSPDYGYTFGSGTRLTVV.

The chain recombines TRBV5-1 with TRBJ2-1; 11 bases align to TRBD2. CDR1 is SGHRS and CDR2 is YFSETQ in the germline V gene. Trimming cost V 3 bases and J 5 bases; bases outside gene matches: 13. The CDR3 consists of 18 residues. CDR3 sequence reads: CASSSGTSGSYPHNEQFF. CDR3 coding DNA: TGCGCCAGCAGCTCGGGGACTAGCGGATCCTATCCCCACAATGAGCAGTTCTTC.

The chain employs TRBV6-6 and TRBJ2-5; 11 bases line up with TRBD2. Germline V gene data show CDR1 as MNHNY and CDR2 as SVGAGI (reference sequence). The V segment lost 6 bases and the J segment 3 bases; nucleotides outside the gene matches: 3. The CDR3 has 14 amino acids. CDR3 loop: CASRLAGAEETQYF. The DNA of the CDR3 is TGTGCCAGCAGACTAGCGGGGGCGGAAGAGACCCAGTACTTC.

The chain uses TRBV14 and TRBJ1-1, with unresolved D. Per the germline V gene, CDR1 is SGHDN and CDR2 is FVKESK. The CDR3 consists of 13 residues. V dropped 6 bases and J dropped 1 base, with 9 bases sitting between them. CDR3 protein: CASSPRGNTEAFF. Here the CDR3 DNA reads TGTGCCAGCAGTCCGAGAGGGAACACTGAAGCTTTCTTT.

This chain joins TRBV3-1 (or the pseudogene TRBV3-2) and TRBJ1-2; 9 positions agree with TRBD1. With V trimmed by 5 bases and J by 8 bases, 6 bases remained unmatched. CDR1 is LGHDT, CDR2 YNNKEL, per germline (reference sequence). The CDR3 length is 13 residues. The CDR3 spells CASSRQGEKGYTF. The CDR3 DNA follows: TGTGCCAGCAGCAGACAGGGGGAAAAAGGCTACACCTTC.

J is TRBJ2-3 and V is TRBV7-2; 7 positions agree with TRBD1. The CDR3 has 14 amino acids. V shed 4 bases, J shed 4 bases, and the junction held 5 bases outside the gene matches. The germline V gene has CDR1 SGHTA and CDR2 FQGNSA. In DNA, the CDR3 is TGTGCCAGCAGCTACACAGGGGCCCCAGATACGCAGTATTTT. Residues: CASSYTGAPDTQYF.

J is TRBJ1-5 and V is TRBV14, with 7 bases matching TRBD1. The V gene end was trimmed by 2 bases and the J gene end by 5 bases; junction bases not matched to a gene: 12. CDR1 is SGHDN, CDR2 FVKESK, per germline. This CDR3 contains 17 residues. The CDR3 nucleotides are TGTGCCAGCAGCCAATGGCCGGGACAGACCTCTTATCAGCCCCAGCATTTT. Protein sequence: CASSQWPGQTSYQPQHF.